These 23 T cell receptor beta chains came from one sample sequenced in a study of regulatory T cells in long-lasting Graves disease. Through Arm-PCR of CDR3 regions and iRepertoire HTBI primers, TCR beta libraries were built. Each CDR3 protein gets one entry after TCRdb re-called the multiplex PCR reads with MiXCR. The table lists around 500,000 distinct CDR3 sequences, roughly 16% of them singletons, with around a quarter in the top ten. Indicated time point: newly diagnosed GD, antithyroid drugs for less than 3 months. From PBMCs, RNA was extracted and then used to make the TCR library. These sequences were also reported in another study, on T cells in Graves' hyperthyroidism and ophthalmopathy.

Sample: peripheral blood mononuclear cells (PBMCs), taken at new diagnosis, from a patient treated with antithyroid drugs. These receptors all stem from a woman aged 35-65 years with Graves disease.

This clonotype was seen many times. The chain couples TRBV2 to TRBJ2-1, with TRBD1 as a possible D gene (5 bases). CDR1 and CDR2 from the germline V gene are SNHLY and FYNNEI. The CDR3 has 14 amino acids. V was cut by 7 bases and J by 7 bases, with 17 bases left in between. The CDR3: CASMKGQGLNEQFF. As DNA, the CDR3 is TGTGCCAGCATGAAGGGGCAGGGCCTAAATGAGCAGTTCTTC.

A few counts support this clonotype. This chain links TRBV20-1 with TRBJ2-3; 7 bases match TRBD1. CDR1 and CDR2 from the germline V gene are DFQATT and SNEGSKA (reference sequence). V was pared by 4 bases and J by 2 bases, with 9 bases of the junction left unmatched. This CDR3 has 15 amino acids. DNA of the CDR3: TGCAGTGCTAAGCCGGGACAGCAATTCACAGATACGCAGTATTTT. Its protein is CSAKPGQQFTDTQYF.

For the CDR3, the DNA is TGTGCCTGGACTCGATTCAGGAGTTCCCCCGAAGCTTTCTTT. Protein sequence: CAWTRFRSSPEAFF. This chain joins TRBV30 and TRBJ1-1; no firm D call. CDR3 length: 14 amino acids. The ends were cut back, 4 bases at V and 8 bases at J, with 20 bases in the middle. Germline values: CDR1 GTSNPN, CDR2 SVGIG (reference sequence). Filled out from reference TRBV30 and TRBJ1-1, the complete variable domain reads SQTIHQWPATLVQPVGSPLSLECTVEGTSNPNLYWYRQAAGRGLQLLFYSVGIGQISSEVPQNLSASRPQDRQFILSSKKLLLSDSGFYLCAWTRFRSSPEAFFGQGTRLTVV.

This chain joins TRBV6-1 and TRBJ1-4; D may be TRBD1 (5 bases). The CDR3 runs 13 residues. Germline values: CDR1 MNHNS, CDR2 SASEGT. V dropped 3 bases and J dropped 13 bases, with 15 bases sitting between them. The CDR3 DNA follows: TGTGCCAGCAGTGAGGGAGGGGCTTTACGACTGTTTTTT. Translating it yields CASSEGGALRLFF.

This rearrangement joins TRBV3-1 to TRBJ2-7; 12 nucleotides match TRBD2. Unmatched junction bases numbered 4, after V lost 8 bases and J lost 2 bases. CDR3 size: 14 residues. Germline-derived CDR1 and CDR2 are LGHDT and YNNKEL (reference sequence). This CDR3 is CASRPSGGAYEQYF. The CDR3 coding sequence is TGTGCCAGCCGACCTAGCGGGGGGGCCTACGAGCAGTACTTC.

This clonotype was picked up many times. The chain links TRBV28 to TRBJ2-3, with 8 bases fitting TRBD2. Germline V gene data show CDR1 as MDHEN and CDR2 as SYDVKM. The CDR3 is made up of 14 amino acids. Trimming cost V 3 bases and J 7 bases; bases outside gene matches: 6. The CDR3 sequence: CASSFRRGEHTQYF. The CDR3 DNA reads TGTGCCAGCAGTTTCCGGCGGGGGGAACATACGCAGTATTTT.

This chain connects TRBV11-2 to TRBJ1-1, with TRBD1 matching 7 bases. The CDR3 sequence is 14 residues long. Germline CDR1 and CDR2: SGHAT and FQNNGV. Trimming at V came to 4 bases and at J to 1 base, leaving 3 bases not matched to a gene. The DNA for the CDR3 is TGTGCCAGCAGCTATTGGACAGGGAACACTGAAGCTTTCTTT. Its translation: CASSYWTGNTEAFF.

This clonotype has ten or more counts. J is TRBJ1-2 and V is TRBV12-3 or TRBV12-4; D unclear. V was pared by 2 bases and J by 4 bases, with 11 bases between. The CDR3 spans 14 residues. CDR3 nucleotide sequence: TGTGCCAGCAGTTTACTATCGGGTTTCTATGGCTACACCTTC. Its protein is CASSLLSGFYGYTF.

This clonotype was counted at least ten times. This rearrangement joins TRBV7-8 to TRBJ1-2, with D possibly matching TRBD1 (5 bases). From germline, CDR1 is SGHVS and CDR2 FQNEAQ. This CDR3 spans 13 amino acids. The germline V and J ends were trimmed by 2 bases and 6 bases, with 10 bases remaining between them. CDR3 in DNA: TGTGCCAGCAGCTTATCAGGGAATAATGGCTACACCTTC. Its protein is CASSLSGNNGYTF. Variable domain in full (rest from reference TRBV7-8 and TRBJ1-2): GAGVSQSPRYKVAKRGQDVALRCDPISGHVSLFWYQQALGQGPEFLTYFQNEAQLDKSGLPSDRFFAERPEGSVSTLKIQRTQQEDSAVYLCASSLSGNNGYTFGSGTRLTVV.

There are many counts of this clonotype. The CDR3 sequence is CASSFSGNGFF. The CDR3 nucleotides read TGTGCCAGCAGTTTTTCCGGTAACGGTTTCTTT. This chain uses TRBV12-3 or TRBV12-4 with TRBJ1-1; D gene unclear. V was shortened by 3 bases and J by 13 bases, with 12 bases between the two germline ends. The CDR3 contains 11 residues.

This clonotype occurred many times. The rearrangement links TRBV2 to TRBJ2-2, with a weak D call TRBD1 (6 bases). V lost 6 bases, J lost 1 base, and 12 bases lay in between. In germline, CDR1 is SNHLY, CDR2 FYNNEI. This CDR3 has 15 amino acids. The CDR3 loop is CASRPDRMNTGELFF. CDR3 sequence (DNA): TGTGCCAGCAGGCCCGACAGGATGAACACCGGGGAGCTGTTTTTT.

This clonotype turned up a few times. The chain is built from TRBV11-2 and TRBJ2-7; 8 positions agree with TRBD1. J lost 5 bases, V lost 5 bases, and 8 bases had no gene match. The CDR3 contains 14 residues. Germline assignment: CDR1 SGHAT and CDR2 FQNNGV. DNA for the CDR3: TGTGCCAGCAGCATGGACAGGGTTGTCCACGAGCAGTACTTC. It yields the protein CASSMDRVVHEQYF.

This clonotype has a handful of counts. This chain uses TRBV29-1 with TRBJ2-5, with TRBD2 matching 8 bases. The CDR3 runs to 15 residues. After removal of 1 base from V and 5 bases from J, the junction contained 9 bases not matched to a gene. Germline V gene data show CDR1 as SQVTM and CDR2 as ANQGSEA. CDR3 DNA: TGCAGCGTTGAAGCCGGGCGGGGGGTCCGGGAGACCCAGTACTTC. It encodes CSVEAGRGVRETQYF.

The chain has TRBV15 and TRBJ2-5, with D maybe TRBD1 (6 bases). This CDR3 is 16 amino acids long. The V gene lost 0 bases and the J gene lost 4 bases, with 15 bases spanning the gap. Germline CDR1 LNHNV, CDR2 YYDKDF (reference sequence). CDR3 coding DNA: TGTGCCACCAGCAGAGATCAGGGCAGGGGAAGAGAGACCCAGTACTTC. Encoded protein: CATSRDQGRGRETQYF.

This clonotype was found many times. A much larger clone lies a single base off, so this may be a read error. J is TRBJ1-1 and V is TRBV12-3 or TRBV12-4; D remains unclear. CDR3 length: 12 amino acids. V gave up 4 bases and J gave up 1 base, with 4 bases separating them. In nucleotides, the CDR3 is TGTGCCAGCAGTTGGCGGAACACTGAAGCTTTCTTT. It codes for CASSWRNTEAFF.

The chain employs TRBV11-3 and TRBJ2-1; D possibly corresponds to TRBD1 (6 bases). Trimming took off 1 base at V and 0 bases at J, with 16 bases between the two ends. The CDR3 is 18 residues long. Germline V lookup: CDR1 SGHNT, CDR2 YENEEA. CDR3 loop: CASSLAAYGQNSYNEQFF. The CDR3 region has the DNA TGTGCCAGCAGCTTAGCGGCCTACGGACAGAACTCCTACAATGAGCAGTTCTTC.

CDR3 sequence: CASSQGRGRGTEAFF. CDR3 coding DNA: TGCGCCAGCAGCCAAGGGAGGGGCAGGGGAACTGAAGCTTTCTTT. The chain uses TRBV4-1 and TRBJ1-1, with a tentative D call TRBD1 (6 bases). Germline CDR1 reads MGHRA; CDR2 reads YSYEKL. Trimming shortened V by 1 base and J by 5 bases, and 14 bases separated the two germline ends. There are 15 residues in the CDR3.

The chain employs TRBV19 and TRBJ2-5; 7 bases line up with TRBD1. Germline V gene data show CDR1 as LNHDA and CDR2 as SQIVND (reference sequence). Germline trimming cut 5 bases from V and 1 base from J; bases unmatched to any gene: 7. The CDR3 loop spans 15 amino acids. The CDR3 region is CASSEGAVGQETQYF. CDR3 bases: TGTGCCAGTAGTGAGGGGGCCGTGGGCCAAGAGACCCAGTACTTC.

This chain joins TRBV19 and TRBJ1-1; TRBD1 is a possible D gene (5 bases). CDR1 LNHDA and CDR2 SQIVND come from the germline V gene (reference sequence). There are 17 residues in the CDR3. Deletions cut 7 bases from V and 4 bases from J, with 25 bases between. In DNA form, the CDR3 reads TGTGCCAGTAAAGCTGGACACTTACTCACAAGACCCACTGAAGCTTTCTTT. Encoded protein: CASKAGHLLTRPTEAFF.

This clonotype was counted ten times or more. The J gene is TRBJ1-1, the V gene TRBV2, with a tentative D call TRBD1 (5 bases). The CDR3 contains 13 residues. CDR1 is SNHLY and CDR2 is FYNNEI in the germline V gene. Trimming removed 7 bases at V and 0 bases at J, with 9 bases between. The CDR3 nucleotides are TGTGCCAGCATGACAGACCTGAACACTGAAGCTTTCTTT. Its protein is CASMTDLNTEAFF. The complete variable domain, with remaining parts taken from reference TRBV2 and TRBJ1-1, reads EPEVTQTPSHQVTQMGQEVILRCVPISNHLYFYWYRQILGQKVEFLVSFYNNEISEKSEIFDDQFSVERPDGSNFTLKIRSTKLEDSAMYFCASMTDLNTEAFFGQGTRLTVV.

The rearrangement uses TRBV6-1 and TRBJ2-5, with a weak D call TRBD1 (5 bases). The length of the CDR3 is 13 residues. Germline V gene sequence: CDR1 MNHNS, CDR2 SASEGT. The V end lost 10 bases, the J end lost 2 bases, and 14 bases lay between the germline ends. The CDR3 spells CATRWTSQETQYF. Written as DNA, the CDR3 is TGTGCCACGCGGTGGACATCTCAAGAGACCCAGTACTTC.

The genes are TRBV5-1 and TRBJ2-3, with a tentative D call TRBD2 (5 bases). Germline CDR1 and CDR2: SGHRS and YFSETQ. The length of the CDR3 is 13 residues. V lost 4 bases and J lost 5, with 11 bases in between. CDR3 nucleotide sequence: TGCGCCAGCAGCCTACGGGAAGGAGATACGCAGTATTTT. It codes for CASSLREGDTQYF.

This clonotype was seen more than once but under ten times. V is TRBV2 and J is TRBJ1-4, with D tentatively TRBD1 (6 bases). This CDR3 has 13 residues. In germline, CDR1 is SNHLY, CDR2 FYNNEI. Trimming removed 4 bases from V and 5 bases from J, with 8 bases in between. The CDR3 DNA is TGTGCCAGCAGTGGGACAGTAAATGAAAAACTGTTTTTT. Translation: CASSGTVNEKLFF.